The 16 T cell receptor beta chains given below trace back to one sample, sequenced in a study of blood T cell repertoires in COVID-19. Data came from immunoSEQ multiplex PCR; TCRdb stores just in-frame clones and leaves some out. The sample comprises 300,000 to 350,000 clones, about 88% of which are singletons, and 0.85% to 1.3% rests with the top ten. The sample consisted of PBMCs or T cells enriched from blood (not recorded which). These receptors all stem from a woman in her twenties or thirties who had been exposed to COVID-19.

The V call is TRBV10-1, the J call TRBJ1-4; unclear D gene. Deletions cut 0 bases from V and 3 bases from J, with 8 bases between. This CDR3 is 15 amino acids long. CDR1 is WNHNN and CDR2 is SYGVQD in the germline V gene (reference sequence). The CDR3 region is CASSESTRANEKLFF. The CDR3 coding sequence is TGCGCCAGCAGTGAGTCCACCCGAGCTAATGAAAAACTGTTTTTT.

The CDR3, as DNA: TGTGCTAGTGGTTTTTTCCTAGCACAGAACACCGGGGAGCTGTTTTTT. Protein sequence: CASGFFLAQNTGELFF. This sequence joins TRBV12-5 and TRBJ2-2; D possibly corresponds to TRBD2 (5 bases). Germline-derived CDR1 and CDR2 are LGHNT and FRNRAP. The CDR3 contains 16 residues. Trimming took off 3 bases at V and 1 base at J, with 12 bases between the two ends.

The chain combines TRBV4-1 with TRBJ1-1, with D possibly TRBD1 on 5 matching bases. V lost 4 bases and J lost 7, with 10 bases in between. The CDR3 length is 12 residues. CDR1 and CDR2 (germline): MGHRA, YSYEKL. The CDR3 protein is CASSLDSYEAFF. DNA of the CDR3: TGCGCCAGCAGCCTAGACAGTTATGAAGCTTTCTTT.

The DNA for the CDR3 is TGCGCCAGCAGCTCGGCAAGACTGGGGACCCAGTACTTC. The encoded protein is CASSSARLGTQYF. The rearrangement links TRBV5-1 to TRBJ2-5; D call uncertain. With 3 bases removed from V and 7 bases from J, the gap between germline ends came to 13 bases. The CDR3 is 13 amino acids. Germline values: CDR1 SGHRS, CDR2 YFSETQ.

The genes are TRBV5-3 and TRBJ2-7, with TRBD1 matching over 9 bases. Being an ORF, TRBV5-3 has a function that is uncertain. CDR3 length equals 16 residues. V dropped 3 bases and J dropped 0; count of bases not matched to a gene: 7. The CDR3 nucleotides read TGTGCCAGAAGCTCGCCCGGGACAGGGAGCTCCTACGAGCAGTACTTC. It specifies CARSSPGTGSSYEQYF.

The chain recombines TRBV12-5 with TRBJ2-7, with 7 bases lining up with TRBD1. V gave up 5 bases and J gave up 2 bases; unmatched junction bases: 9. Per the germline V gene, CDR1 is LGHNT and CDR2 is FRNRAP. The CDR3 is made up of 15 amino acids. The CDR3 coding sequence is TGTGCTAGTGGTCCTCAACAGGGGACCCCCTACGAGCAGTACTTC. Translated, it gives CASGPQQGTPYEQYF.

The chain couples TRBV28 to TRBJ2-1, with 13 bases fitting TRBD2. Germline loops: CDR1 MDHEN, CDR2 SYDVKM. The CDR3 length is 18 residues. Trimming removed 5 bases from V and 2 bases from J; junction bases left unmatched: 9. The CDR3 nucleotides read TGTGCCAGCAGTCCACCGGGACTAGCGGGATCCCCCTACAATGAGCAGTTCTTC. As protein: CASSPPGLAGSPYNEQFF.

As concerns this clone: At one of its ends the junction is not consistent with the germline gene, which may arise from a read error. The chain employs TRBV27 and TRBJ1-1; D perhaps matches TRBD1 (6 bases). Germline CDR1 is MNHEY and CDR2 is SMNVEV (reference sequence). CDR3 length: 17 amino acids. CDR3 in DNA: TGTGCCAGCAGTTTATCCGGCGGGCCAGGGGTGAAAACTGAAGCTTTCTTT. The encoded protein is CASSLSGGPGVKTEAFF.

The sample holds a few counts of this clone. The V gene is TRBV29-1, the J gene TRBJ2-5; TRBD2 is a possible D gene (5 bases). The CDR3 runs 16 residues. Trimming took 0 bases from V and 1 from J, leaving 15 bases between them. CDR1 is SQVTM and CDR2 is ANQGSEA in the germline V gene. CDR3 nucleotides: TGCAGCGTTGAAGAATGGAGCGGCAGGTCCCAAGAGACCCAGTACTTC. This translates into CSVEEWSGRSQETQYF.

The rearrangement uses TRBV3-1 (or the pseudogene TRBV3-2) and TRBJ2-7, with a weak D call TRBD1 (6 bases). Deletions cut 4 bases from V and 6 bases from J, with 19 bases between. This CDR3 comprises 15 residues. Germline assignment: CDR1 LGHDT and CDR2 YNNKEL (reference sequence). CDR3: CASSRRPGHGSEQYF. CDR3 nucleotides: TGTGCCAGCAGCCGAAGGCCGGGACACGGAAGCGAGCAGTACTTC.

This CDR3 reads CASSLTAGSTGELFF. Written as DNA, the CDR3 is TGTGCCAGCAGCTTAACCGCGGGGTCCACCGGGGAGCTGTTTTTT. J is TRBJ2-2 and V is TRBV7-3; maybe TRBD2 (6 bases). The germline V and J ends were trimmed by 0 bases and 4 bases, with 9 bases remaining between them. The CDR3 is made up of 15 amino acids. The germline CDR1 and CDR2 sequences are SGHTA and FQGTGA.

The chain couples TRBV5-8 to TRBJ2-3; perhaps TRBD1 as D (6 bases). Trimming removed 0 bases from V and 7 bases from J, with 12 bases in between. The CDR3 length is 14 residues. From germline, CDR1 is SGHTS and CDR2 YDEGEE. The DNA of the CDR3 is TGTGCCAGCAGCTTGGCACACAGGGTACATACGCAGTATTTT. Protein: CASSLAHRVHTQYF.

The chain joins TRBV21-1 to TRBJ2-3; the DNA was not used to check the table's D call, TRBD2. TRBV21-1 is labeled a pseudogene. CDR3 size: 14 residues. CDR3 sequence: CASRLAGVTDTQYF. CDR3 sequence (DNA): TGTGCCAGCAGGCTAGCGGGAGTAACAGATACGCAGTATTTT.

To note about this clone: Other DNA sequences in this sample translate to the same CDR3. The chain has TRBV30 and TRBJ2-3; D not resolved. V lost 4 bases, J lost 1 base, and 6 bases lay in between. There are 12 residues in the CDR3. Germline V gene data show CDR1 as GTSNPN and CDR2 as SVGIG (reference sequence). CDR3 residues: CAWTRGTDTQYF. In nucleotides, the CDR3 is TGTGCCTGGACACGGGGCACAGATACGCAGTATTTT.

The chain uses TRBV18 and TRBJ1-1; 7 bases line up with TRBD1. The CDR3 is 13 amino acids. V shed 3 bases, J shed 12 bases, and the junction held 10 bases outside the gene matches. Germline V gene sequence: CDR1 KGHSH, CDR2 LQKENI. DNA for the CDR3: TGTGCCAGCTCACCCGGGACAGACGGCGAGCCTTTCTTT. This gives the protein CASSPGTDGEPFF.

The J gene is TRBJ1-5, the V gene TRBV30; D is possibly TRBD1 (6 bases). Germline V gene data show CDR1 as GTSNPN and CDR2 as SVGIG (reference sequence). This CDR3 has 14 residues. Between the trimmed V and J ends, which lost 3 bases and 3 bases, there was a span of 12 bases. The CDR3 loop reads CAWRGDNHNQPQHF. Written as DNA, the CDR3 is TGTGCCTGGAGGGGGGACAACCACAATCAGCCCCAGCATTTT. Using reference TRBV30 and TRBJ1-5 for the parts outside the CDR3, the full variable domain is SQTIHQWPATLVQPVGSPLSLECTVEGTSNPNLYWYRQAAGRGLQLLFYSVGIGQISSEVPQNLSASRPQDRQFILSSKKLLLSDSGFYLCAWRGDNHNQPQHFGDGTRLSIL.